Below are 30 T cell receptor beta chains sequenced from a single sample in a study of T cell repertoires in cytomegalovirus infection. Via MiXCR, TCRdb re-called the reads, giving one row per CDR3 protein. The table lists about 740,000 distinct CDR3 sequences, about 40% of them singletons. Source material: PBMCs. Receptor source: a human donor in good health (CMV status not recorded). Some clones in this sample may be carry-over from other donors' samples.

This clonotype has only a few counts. CDR3 sequence: CASKVSTGELFF. The DNA for the CDR3 is TGTGCCAGCAAGGTCAGCACCGGGGAGCTGTTTTTT. The chain employs TRBV2 and TRBJ2-2; no firm D call. Germline V gene data show CDR1 as SNHLY and CDR2 as FYNNEI. V gave up 7 bases and J gave up 4 bases, with 7 bases separating them. The CDR3 is 12 residues long. The full variable domain, with the rest looked up from reference TRBV2 and TRBJ2-2, is EPEVTQTPSHQVTQMGQEVILRCVPISNHLYFYWYRQILGQKVEFLVSFYNNEISEKSEIFDDQFSVERPDGSNFTLKIRSTKLEDSAMYFCASKVSTGELFFGEGSRLTVL.

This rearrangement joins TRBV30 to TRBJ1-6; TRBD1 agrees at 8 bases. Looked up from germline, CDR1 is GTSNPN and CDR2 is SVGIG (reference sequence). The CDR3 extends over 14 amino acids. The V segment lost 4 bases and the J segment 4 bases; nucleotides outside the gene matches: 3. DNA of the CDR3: TGTGCCTGGATGCGGGACAGGTATAATTCACCCCTCCACTTT. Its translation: CAWMRDRYNSPLHF.

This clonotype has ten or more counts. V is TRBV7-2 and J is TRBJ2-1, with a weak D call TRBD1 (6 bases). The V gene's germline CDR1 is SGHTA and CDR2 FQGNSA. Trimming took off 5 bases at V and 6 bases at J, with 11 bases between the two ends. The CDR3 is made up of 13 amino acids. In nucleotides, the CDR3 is TGTGCCAGCAGCCAGACAGGCCTCAATGAGCAGTTCTTC. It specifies CASSQTGLNEQFF.

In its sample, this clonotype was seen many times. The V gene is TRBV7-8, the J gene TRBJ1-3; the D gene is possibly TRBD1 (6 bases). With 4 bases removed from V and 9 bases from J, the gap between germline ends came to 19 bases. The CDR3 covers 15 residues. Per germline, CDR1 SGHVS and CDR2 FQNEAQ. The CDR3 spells CASSSWGRGKTTIYF. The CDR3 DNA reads TGTGCCAGCAGCTCCTGGGGCAGGGGAAAGACCACCATATATTTT.

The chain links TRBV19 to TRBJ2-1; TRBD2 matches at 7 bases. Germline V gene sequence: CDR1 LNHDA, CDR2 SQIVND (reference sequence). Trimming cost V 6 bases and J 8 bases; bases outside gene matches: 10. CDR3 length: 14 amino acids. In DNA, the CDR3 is TGTGCCAGTAGCGTAGGACCGGGAGGCGATGAGCAGTTCTTC. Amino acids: CASSVGPGGDEQFF.

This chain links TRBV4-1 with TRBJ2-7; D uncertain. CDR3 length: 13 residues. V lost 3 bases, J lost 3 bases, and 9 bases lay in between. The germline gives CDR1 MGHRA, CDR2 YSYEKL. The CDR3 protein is CASSQSRDYEQYF. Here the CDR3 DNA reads TGCGCCAGCAGCCAGAGCAGAGACTACGAGCAGTACTTC.

CDR3 amino acids: CATSRDRGGSPLHF. The CDR3 coding sequence is TGTGCCACCAGCAGAGACAGGGGCGGTTCACCCCTCCACTTT. The V gene is TRBV15, the J gene TRBJ1-6; maybe TRBD1 (6 bases). V shed 0 bases and J shed 9 bases, with 9 bases lying between them. CDR3 size: 14 residues. Per germline, CDR1 LNHNV and CDR2 YYDKDF (reference sequence). The variable domain in full, with the rest retrieved from reference TRBV15 and TRBJ1-6, is DAMVIQNPRYQVTQFGKPVTLSCSQTLNHNVMYWYQQKSSQAPKLLFHYYDKDFNNEADTPDNFQSRRPNTSFCFLDIRSPGLGDTAMYLCATSRDRGGSPLHFGNGTRLTVT.

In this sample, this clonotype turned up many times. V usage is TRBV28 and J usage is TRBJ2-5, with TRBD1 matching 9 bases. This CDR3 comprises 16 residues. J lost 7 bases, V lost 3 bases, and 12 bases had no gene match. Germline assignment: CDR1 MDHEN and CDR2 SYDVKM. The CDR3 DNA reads TGTGCCAGCAGTTTCCGGGACAGGGAACCCCTCAGGACCCAGTACTTC. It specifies CASSFRDREPLRTQYF.

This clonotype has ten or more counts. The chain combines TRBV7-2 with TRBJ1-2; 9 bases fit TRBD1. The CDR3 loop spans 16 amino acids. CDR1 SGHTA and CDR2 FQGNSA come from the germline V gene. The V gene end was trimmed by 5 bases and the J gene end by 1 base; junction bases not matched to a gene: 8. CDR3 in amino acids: CASSRAHRGLNYGYTF. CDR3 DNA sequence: TGTGCCAGCAGCAGGGCCCACAGGGGGCTTAACTATGGCTACACCTTC.

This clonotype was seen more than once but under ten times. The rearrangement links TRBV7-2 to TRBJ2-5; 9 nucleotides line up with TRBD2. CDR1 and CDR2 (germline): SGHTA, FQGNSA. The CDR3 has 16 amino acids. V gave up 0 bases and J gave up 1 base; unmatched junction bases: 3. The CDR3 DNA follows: TGTGCCAGCAGCTTAGCGGCTAGCGGGACCCAAGAGACCCAGTACTTC. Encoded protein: CASSLAASGTQETQYF.

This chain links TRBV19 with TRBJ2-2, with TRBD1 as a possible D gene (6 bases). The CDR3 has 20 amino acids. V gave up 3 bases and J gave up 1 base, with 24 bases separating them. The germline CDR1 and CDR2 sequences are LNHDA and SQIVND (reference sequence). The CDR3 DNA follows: TGTGCCAGTAGTATTACTTTCTCACGACAGGTCACAAAGAACACCGGGGAGCTGTTTTTT. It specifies CASSITFSRQVTKNTGELFF.

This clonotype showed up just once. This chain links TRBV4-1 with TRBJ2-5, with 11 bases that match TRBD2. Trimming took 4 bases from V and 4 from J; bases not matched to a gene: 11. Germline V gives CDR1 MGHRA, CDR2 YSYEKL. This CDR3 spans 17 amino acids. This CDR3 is CASSPTQTSGNRETQYF. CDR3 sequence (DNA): TGCGCCAGCAGCCCGACCCAGACTAGCGGGAACAGAGAGACCCAGTACTTC.

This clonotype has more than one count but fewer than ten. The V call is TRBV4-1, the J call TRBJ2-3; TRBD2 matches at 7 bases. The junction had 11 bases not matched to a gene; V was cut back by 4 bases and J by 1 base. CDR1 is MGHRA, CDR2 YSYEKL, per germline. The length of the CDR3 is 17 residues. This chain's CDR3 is CASSRNGGGQGTDTQYF. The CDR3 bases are TGCGCCAGCAGCCGGAATGGGGGAGGGCAGGGCACAGATACGCAGTATTTT.

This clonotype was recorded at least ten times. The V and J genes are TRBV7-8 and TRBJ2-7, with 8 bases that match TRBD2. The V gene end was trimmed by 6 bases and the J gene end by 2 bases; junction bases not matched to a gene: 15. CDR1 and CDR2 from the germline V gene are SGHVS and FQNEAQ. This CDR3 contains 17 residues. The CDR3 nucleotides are TGTGCCAGCAGACCGGAAGTGGGGCGGGAGGTCACCTACGAGCAGTACTTC. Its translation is CASRPEVGREVTYEQYF.

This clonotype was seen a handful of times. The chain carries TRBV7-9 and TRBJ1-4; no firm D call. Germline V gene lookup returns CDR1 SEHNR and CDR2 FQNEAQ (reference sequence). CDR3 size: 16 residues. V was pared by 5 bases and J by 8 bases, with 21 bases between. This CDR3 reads CASSLGNGGWREKLFF. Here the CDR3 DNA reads TGTGCCAGCAGCCTCGGGAATGGAGGTTGGCGAGAAAAACTGTTTTTT.

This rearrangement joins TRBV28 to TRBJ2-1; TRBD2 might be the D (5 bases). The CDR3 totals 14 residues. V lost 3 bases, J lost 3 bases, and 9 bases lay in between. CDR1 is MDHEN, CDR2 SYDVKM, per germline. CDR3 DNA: TGTGCCAGCAGTTTCCCAGGACTCTACAATGAGCAGTTCTTC. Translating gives CASSFPGLYNEQFF.

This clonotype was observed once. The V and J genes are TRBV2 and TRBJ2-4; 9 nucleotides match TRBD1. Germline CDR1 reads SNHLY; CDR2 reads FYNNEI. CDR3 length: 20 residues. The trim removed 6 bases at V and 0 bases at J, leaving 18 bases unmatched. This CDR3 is CASSSGGGTGKRGAKNIQYF. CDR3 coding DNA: TGTGCCAGCAGCAGTGGTGGGGGGACAGGGAAGAGAGGAGCCAAAAACATTCAGTACTTC.

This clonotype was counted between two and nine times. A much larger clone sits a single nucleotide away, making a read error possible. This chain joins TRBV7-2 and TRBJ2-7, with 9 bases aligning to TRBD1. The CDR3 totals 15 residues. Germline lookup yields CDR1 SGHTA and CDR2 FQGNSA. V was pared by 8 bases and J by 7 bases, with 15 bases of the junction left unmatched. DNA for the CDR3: TGTGCCAGCTGCAATCGACAGGGGGGTTCTGGTGAGCAGTACTTC. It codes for CASCNRQGGSGEQYF.

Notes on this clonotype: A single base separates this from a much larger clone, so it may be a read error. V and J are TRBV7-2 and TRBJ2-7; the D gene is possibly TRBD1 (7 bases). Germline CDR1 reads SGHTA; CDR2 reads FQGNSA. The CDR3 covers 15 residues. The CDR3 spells CVSSLAAGGSYEQYF. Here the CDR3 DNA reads TGTGTCAGCAGCTTAGCGGCAGGGGGCTCCTACGAGCAGTACTTC.

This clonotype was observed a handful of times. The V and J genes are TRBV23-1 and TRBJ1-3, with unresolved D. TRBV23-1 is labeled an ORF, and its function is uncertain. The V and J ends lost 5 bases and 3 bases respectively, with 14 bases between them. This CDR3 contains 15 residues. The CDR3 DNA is TGCGCCAGCAGTAGCAGAGCGAACCTTGGAAACACCATATATTTT. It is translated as CASSSRANLGNTIYF.

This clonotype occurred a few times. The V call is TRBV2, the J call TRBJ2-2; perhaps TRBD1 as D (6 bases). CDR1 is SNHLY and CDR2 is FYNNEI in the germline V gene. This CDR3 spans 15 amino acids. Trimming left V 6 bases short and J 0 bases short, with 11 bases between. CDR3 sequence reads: CASRKTGSNTGELFF. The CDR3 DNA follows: TGTGCCAGCAGAAAGACAGGTTCGAACACCGGGGAGCTGTTTTTT.

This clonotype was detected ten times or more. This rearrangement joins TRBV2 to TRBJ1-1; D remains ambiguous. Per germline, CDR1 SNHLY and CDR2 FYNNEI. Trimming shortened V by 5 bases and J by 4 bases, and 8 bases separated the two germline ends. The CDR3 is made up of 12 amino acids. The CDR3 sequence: CASSRVGTEAFF. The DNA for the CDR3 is TGTGCCAGCAGTCGGGTAGGCACTGAAGCTTTCTTT.

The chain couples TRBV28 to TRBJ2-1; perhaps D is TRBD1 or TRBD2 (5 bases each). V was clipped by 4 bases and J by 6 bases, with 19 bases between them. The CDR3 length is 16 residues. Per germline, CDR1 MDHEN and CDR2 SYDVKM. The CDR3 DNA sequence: TGTGCCAGCAGTTATCCGGGGACCCACCCCCCCAATGAGCAGTTCTTC. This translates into CASSYPGTHPPNEQFF.

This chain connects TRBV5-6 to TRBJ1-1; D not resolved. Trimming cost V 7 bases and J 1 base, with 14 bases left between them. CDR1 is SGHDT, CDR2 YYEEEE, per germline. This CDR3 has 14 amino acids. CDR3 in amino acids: CASVPGPTNTEAFF. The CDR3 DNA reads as TGTGCCAGCGTCCCAGGACCGACGAACACTGAAGCTTTCTTT.

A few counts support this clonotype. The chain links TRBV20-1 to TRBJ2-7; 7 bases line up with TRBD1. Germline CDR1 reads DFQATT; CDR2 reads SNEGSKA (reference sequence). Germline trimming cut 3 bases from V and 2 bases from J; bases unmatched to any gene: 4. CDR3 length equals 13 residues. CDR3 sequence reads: CSARGQSTYEQYF. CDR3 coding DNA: TGCAGTGCTAGGGGACAGTCGACCTACGAGCAGTACTTC.

The CDR3 nucleotides are TGTGCCAGCAGCACCGACAGGGGGAGTTTCCAGTTCTTC. Translating gives CASSTDRGSFQFF. The rearrangement uses TRBV7-2 and TRBJ2-1, with 9 nucleotides matching TRBD1. This CDR3 is 13 amino acids long. CDR1 and CDR2 from the germline V gene are SGHTA and FQGNSA. The J segment lost 13 bases and the V segment lost 5 bases, leaving 9 bases of the junction unmatched.

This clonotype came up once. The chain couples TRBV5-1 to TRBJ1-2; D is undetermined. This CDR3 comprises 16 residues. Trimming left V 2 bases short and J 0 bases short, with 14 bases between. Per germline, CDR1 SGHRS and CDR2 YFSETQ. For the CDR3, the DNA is TGCGCCAGCAGCTTCACGTTTCCCCCAGCTAACTATGGCTACACCTTC. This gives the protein CASSFTFPPANYGYTF.

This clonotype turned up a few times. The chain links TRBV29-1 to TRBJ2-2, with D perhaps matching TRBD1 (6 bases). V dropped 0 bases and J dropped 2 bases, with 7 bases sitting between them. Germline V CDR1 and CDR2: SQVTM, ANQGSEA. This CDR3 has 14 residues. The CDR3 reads CSVEEGHNTGELFF. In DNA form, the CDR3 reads TGCAGCGTTGAAGAGGGACACAACACCGGGGAGCTGTTTTTT.

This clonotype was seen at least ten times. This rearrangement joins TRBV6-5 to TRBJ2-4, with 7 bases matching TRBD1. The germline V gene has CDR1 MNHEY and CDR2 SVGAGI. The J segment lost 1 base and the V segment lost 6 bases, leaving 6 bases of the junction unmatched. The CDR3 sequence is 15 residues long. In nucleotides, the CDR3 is TGTGCCAGCAGCTCGGGACAGAGGGCCAAAAACATTCAGTACTTC. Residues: CASSSGQRAKNIQYF.

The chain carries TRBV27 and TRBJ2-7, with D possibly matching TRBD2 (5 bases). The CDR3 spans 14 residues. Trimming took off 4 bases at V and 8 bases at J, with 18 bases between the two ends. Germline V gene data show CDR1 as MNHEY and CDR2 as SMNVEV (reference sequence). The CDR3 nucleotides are TGTGCCAGCAGTTCCCAGACGGAGGCTATTAAGCAGTACTTC. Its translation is CASSSQTEAIKQYF.